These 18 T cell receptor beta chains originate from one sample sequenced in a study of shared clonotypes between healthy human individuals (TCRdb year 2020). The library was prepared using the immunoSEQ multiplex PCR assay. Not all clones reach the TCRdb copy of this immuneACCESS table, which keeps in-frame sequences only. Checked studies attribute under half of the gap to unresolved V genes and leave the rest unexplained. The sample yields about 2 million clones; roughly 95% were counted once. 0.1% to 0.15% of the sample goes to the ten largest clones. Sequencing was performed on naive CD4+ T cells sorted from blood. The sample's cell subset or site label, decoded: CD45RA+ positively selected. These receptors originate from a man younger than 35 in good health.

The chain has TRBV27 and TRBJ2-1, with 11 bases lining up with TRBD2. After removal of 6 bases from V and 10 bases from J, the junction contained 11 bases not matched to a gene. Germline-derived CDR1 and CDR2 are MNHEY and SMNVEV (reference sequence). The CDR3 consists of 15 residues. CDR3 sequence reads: CASRPGLAGIGEQFF. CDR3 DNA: TGTGCCAGCAGGCCTGGACTAGCGGGTATTGGGGAGCAGTTCTTC.

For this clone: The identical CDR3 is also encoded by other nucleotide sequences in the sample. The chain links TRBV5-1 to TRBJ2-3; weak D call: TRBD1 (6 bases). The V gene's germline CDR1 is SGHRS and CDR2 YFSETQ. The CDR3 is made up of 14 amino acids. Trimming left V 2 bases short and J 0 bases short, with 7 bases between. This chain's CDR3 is CASSLQGSTDTQYF. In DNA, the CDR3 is TGCGCCAGCAGCTTACAGGGTAGCACAGATACGCAGTATTTT.

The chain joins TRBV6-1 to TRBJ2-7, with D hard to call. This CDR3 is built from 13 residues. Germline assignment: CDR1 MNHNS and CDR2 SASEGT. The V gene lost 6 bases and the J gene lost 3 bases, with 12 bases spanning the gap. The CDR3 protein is CASRGPRFYEQYF. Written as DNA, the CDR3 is TGTGCCAGCAGAGGACCGCGGTTCTACGAGCAGTACTTC.

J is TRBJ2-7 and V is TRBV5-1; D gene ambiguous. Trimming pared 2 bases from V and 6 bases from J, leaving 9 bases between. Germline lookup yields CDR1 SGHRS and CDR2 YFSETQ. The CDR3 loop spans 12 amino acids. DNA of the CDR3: TGCGCCAGCAGCTTAAGCCAAAGCGAGCAGTACTTC. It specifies CASSLSQSEQYF.

The CDR3 here is CASSFLAGWGEFF. CDR3 in DNA: TGTGCCAGCAGTTTCCTAGCGGGGTGGGGAGAGTTCTTC. This chain uses TRBV28 with TRBJ2-1, with TRBD2 matching over 9 bases. The J segment lost 14 bases and the V segment lost 3 bases, leaving 8 bases of the junction unmatched. This CDR3 is 13 amino acids long. Germline CDR1 reads MDHEN; CDR2 reads SYDVKM.

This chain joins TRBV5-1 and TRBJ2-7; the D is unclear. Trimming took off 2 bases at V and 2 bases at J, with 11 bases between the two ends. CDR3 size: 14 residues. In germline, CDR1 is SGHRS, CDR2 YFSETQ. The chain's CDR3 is CASSLTGPTYEQYF. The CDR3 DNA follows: TGCGCCAGCAGCTTAACCGGGCCAACCTACGAGCAGTACTTC.

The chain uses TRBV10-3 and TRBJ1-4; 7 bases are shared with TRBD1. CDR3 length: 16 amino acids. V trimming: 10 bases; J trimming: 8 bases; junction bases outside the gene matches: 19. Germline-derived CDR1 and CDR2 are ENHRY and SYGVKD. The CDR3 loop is CATQGGGGKEGEKLFF. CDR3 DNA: TGTGCCACCCAGGGTGGAGGGGGCAAGGAAGGAGAAAAACTGTTTTTT.

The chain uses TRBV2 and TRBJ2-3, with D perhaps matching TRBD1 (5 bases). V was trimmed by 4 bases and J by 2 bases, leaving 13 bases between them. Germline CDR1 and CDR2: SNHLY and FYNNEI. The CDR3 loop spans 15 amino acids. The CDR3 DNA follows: TGTGCCAGCAGTGGGGTGGCAGGGCTCACAGATACGCAGTATTTT. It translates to CASSGVAGLTDTQYF. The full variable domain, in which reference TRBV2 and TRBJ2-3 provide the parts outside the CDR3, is EPEVTQTPSHQVTQMGQEVILRCVPISNHLYFYWYRQILGQKVEFLVSFYNNEISEKSEIFDDQFSVERPDGSNFTLKIRSTKLEDSAMYFCASSGVAGLTDTQYFGPGTRLTVL.

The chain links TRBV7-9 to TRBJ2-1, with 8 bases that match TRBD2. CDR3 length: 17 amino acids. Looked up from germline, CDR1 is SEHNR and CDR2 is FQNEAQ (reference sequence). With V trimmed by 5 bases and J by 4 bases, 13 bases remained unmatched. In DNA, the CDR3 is TGTGCCAGCAGCCCACCGGGCGGGGGGACCTCTTACAATGAGCAGTTCTTC. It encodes CASSPPGGGTSYNEQFF.

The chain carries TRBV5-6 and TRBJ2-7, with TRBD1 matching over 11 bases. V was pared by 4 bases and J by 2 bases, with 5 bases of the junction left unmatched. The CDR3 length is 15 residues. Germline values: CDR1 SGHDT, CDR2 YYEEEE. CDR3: CASSAGQGVAYEQYF. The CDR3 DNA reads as TGTGCCAGCAGCGCGGGACAGGGGGTAGCCTACGAGCAGTACTTC.

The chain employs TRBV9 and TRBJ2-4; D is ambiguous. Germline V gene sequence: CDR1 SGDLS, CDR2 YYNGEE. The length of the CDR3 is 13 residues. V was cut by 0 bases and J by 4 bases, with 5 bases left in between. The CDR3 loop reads CASSVEPKNIQYF. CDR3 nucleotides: TGTGCCAGCAGCGTAGAACCGAAAAACATTCAGTACTTC.

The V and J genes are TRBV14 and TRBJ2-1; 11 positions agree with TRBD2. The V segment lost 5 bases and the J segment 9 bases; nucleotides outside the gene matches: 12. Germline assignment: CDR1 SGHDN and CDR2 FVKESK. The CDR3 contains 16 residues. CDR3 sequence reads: CASSELAGEMRGEQFF. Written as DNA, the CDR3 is TGTGCCAGCAGCGAACTAGCGGGGGAAATGCGGGGTGAGCAGTTCTTC.

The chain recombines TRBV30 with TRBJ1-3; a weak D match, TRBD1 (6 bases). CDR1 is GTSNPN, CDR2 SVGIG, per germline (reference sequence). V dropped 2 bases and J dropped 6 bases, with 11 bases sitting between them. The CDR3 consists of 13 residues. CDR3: CAWSPWTVNTIYF. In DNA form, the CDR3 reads TGTGCCTGGAGTCCCTGGACAGTAAACACCATATATTTT.

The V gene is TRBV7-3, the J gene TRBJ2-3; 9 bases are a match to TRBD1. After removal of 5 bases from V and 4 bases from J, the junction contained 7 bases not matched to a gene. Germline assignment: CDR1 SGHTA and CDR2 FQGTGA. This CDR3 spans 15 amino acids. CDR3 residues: CASSLQGANPDTQYF. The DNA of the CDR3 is TGTGCCAGCAGCCTACAGGGGGCGAACCCAGATACGCAGTATTTT. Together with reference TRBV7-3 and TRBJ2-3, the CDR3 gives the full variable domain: GAGVSQTPSNKVTEKGKYVELRCDPISGHTALYWYRQSLGQGPEFLIYFQGTGAADDSGLPNDRFFAVRPEGSVSTLKIQRTERGDSAVYLCASSLQGANPDTQYFGPGTRLTVL.

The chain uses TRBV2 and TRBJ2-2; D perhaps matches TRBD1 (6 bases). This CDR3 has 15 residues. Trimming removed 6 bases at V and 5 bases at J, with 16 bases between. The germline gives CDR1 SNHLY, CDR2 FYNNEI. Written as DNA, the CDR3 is TGTGCCAGCAGGACTGATTCTACAGGGACCGGGGAGCTGTTTTTT. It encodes CASRTDSTGTGELFF.

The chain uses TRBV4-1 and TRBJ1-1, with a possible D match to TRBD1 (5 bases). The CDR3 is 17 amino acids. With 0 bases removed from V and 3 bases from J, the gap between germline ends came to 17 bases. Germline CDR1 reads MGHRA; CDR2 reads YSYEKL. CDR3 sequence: CASSQDRGGGSDTEAFF. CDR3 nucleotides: TGCGCCAGCAGCCAAGATCGGGGCGGGGGTTCGGACACTGAAGCTTTCTTT.

Here the CDR3 DNA reads TGTGCCAGCAGGCAGTACCTCAATCAGCCCCAGCATTTT. It codes for CASRQYLNQPQHF. This sequence joins TRBV6-1 and TRBJ1-5; D remains ambiguous. Per the germline V gene, CDR1 is MNHNS and CDR2 is SASEGT. This CDR3 is built from 13 residues. V was shortened by 6 bases and J by 3 bases, with 9 bases between the two germline ends.

This CDR3 reads CASSPPSDAEAFF. As DNA, the CDR3 is TGTGCCAGCAGCCCACCTAGCGATGCTGAAGCTTTCTTT. The chain joins TRBV25-1 to TRBJ1-1; D not certain. This CDR3 comprises 13 residues. The germline V gene encodes CDR1 MGHDK and CDR2 SYGVNS. The germline V and J ends were trimmed by 6 bases and 6 bases, with 14 bases remaining between them.